The 24 T cell receptor beta chains presented below share a single source sample, sequenced in a study of blood T cells in healthy people across ages (dated by TCRdb to about 2015). The library was prepared using 5' RACE. These reads were obtained on an Illumina HiSeq 2500. The second PCR ran for roughly 7 to 11 cycles and used a J-beta primer mix along with a sample-barcoded 5' primer. TCRdb itself trimmed the public reads at Q25 with fastp, ran MiXCR and retained productive beta chains. CDR3 protein sequences are deduplicated, and each keeps its most common genes and DNA. The sample profile shows around 990,000 distinct CDR3 sequences; 30% to 40% of them were found once. The ten largest clones take up approximately 14% of the sample. The sample was blood. These receptors all stem from a man younger than 35 in good health.

The rearrangement links TRBV3-1 to TRBJ2-3; D is unresolved. V gave up 0 bases and J gave up 3 bases, with 7 bases separating them. From germline, CDR1 is LGHDT and CDR2 YNNKEL (reference sequence). The CDR3 consists of 14 residues. CDR3 DNA: TGTGCCAGCAGCCAAGATGAGGTGACAGATACGCAGTATTTT. Translation gives CASSQDEVTDTQYF.

This chain connects TRBV27 to TRBJ2-4; D may be TRBD1 (5 bases). The CDR3 runs to 14 residues. Germline V gene sequence: CDR1 MNHEY, CDR2 SMNVEV (reference sequence). V lost 2 bases, J lost 2 bases, and 7 bases lay in between. CDR3 in amino acids: CASSLRGTKNIQYF. As DNA, the CDR3 is TGTGCCAGCAGTTTAAGGGGAACCAAAAACATTCAGTACTTC.

This clonotype occurred a few times. The V and J genes are TRBV6-2 or TRBV6-3 and TRBJ1-1; the D is unclear. The CDR3 is 14 residues long. Germline V gene sequence: CDR1 MNHEY, CDR2 SVGEGT. V was pared by 3 bases and J by 5 bases, with 13 bases between. As DNA, the CDR3 is TGTGCCAGCAGTTATGAAATCCGGAGGACTGAAGCTTTCTTT. Translated: CASSYEIRRTEAFF.

This clonotype was seen only a few times. The chain recombines TRBV20-1 with TRBJ2-3; D not certain. V was shortened by 0 bases and J by 11 bases, with 15 bases between the two germline ends. CDR3 length: 13 residues. Germline assignment: CDR1 DFQATT and CDR2 SNEGSKA (reference sequence). CDR3 coding DNA: TGCAGTGCTAGAGATGGTCAGGTTCTCCTGCAGTATTTT. It codes for CSARDGQVLLQYF.

This clonotype was recorded a few times. The V call is TRBV7-3, the J call TRBJ1-1; unclear D gene. Trimming took 4 bases from V and 1 from J, leaving 13 bases between them. CDR1 SGHTA and CDR2 FQGTGA come from the germline V gene. The CDR3 is 15 amino acids. CDR3 region: CASSSSGVQNTEAFF. The CDR3 nucleotides are TGTGCCAGCAGCTCCTCCGGGGTCCAGAACACTGAAGCTTTCTTT.

In its sample, this clonotype was seen a few times. The chain combines TRBV25-1 with TRBJ2-3; D not certain. In germline, CDR1 is MGHDK, CDR2 SYGVNS. CDR3 length: 14 amino acids. V dropped 3 bases and J dropped 0 bases, with 7 bases sitting between them. The CDR3 loop is CASSERTSTDTQYF. The CDR3 region has the DNA TGTGCCAGCAGTGAGAGGACCAGCACAGATACGCAGTATTTT.

This clonotype turned up a few times. The chain carries TRBV7-9 and TRBJ2-3; D gene uncertain. V lost 4 bases and J 2 bases, leaving 19 bases between the germline ends. CDR3 length: 17 residues. Germline CDR1 SEHNR, CDR2 FQNEAQ (reference sequence). This chain's CDR3 is CASSSGILNPNTDTQYF. The CDR3 bases are TGTGCCAGCAGCTCCGGAATACTCAATCCTAACACAGATACGCAGTATTTT.

The J gene is TRBJ2-5, the V gene TRBV5-1; the D gene could be TRBD1 or TRBD2 (5 bases each). V was cut by 2 bases and J by 5 bases, with 22 bases left in between. This CDR3 comprises 17 residues. Germline V gene lookup returns CDR1 SGHRS and CDR2 YFSETQ. CDR3 DNA sequence: TGCGCCAGCAGCTTCTCTACCAACTACCGGGACGCCGAGACCCAGTACTTC. Its translation: CASSFSTNYRDAETQYF.

Only a few counts were recorded for this clonotype. The chain employs TRBV12-3 or TRBV12-4 and TRBJ2-3; D not resolved. Between the trimmed V and J ends, which lost 7 bases and 4 bases, there was a span of 15 bases. The CDR3 loop spans 14 amino acids. In nucleotides, the CDR3 is TGTGCCAGCACCCACCTCCGTCCCCCAGATACGCAGTATTTT. This encodes CASTHLRPPDTQYF.

The rearrangement joins TRBV30 to TRBJ1-2, with D possibly being TRBD1 (6 bases). The V gene lost 7 bases and the J gene lost 8 bases, with 20 bases spanning the gap. CDR1 and CDR2 from the germline V gene are GTSNPN and SVGIG (reference sequence). The CDR3 spans 13 residues. The CDR3 DNA reads as TGTGCCTACAGGCAATGGGGGGCACAAGGCTACACCTTC. Translated, it gives CAYRQWGAQGYTF.

This clonotype was recorded once. This chain joins TRBV3-1 and TRBJ2-2; D remains ambiguous. Looked up from germline, CDR1 is LGHDT and CDR2 is YNNKEL (reference sequence). V was trimmed by 3 bases and J by 1 base, leaving 9 bases between them. This CDR3 is 15 amino acids long. The CDR3 bases are TGTGCCAGCAGCCAGGACCCCCAGAACACCGGGGAGCTGTTTTTT. It specifies CASSQDPQNTGELFF.

CDR3 nucleotides: TGCAGTGCTAGAGGGGCAGAATTTTCCTACGAGCAGTACTTC. Translated, it gives CSARGAEFSYEQYF. The chain recombines TRBV20-1 with TRBJ2-7, with D unresolved. Between the trimmed V and J ends, which lost 1 base and 1 base, there was a span of 11 bases. This CDR3 region has 14 residues. Germline V lookup: CDR1 DFQATT, CDR2 SNEGSKA (reference sequence).

The V and J genes are TRBV20-1 and TRBJ1-2, with TRBD1 as a possible D gene (5 bases). V was trimmed by 6 bases and J by 5 bases, leaving 10 bases between them. Germline loops: CDR1 DFQATT, CDR2 SNEGSKA (reference sequence). The CDR3 contains 11 residues. DNA for the CDR3: TGCAGTGCCAAGACAGCTTATGGCTACACCTTC. Protein: CSAKTAYGYTF.

This chain uses TRBV3-1 with TRBJ2-1; D unclear. The CDR3 length is 11 residues. V was cut by 4 bases and J by 8 bases, with 6 bases left in between. The germline V gene has CDR1 LGHDT and CDR2 YNNKEL (reference sequence). The CDR3 coding sequence is TGTGCCAGCAGCCTTAGGTATGAGCAGTTCTTC. This sequence encodes CASSLRYEQFF.

V usage is TRBV4-1 and J usage is TRBJ2-1; 7 bases align to TRBD2. The CDR3 runs to 16 residues. V was clipped by 0 bases and J by 13 bases; unmatched bases: 15. Germline CDR1 MGHRA, CDR2 YSYEKL. In DNA, the CDR3 is TGCGCCAGCAGCCAAGAGGTCAAGCGGGGTCCCATGACCCAGTTCTTC. This translates into CASSQEVKRGPMTQFF.

This clonotype was found a few times. The gene calls are TRBV20-1 and TRBJ2-1, with D unresolved. V was clipped by 3 bases and J by 5 bases, with 8 bases between them. The CDR3 runs to 12 residues. In germline, CDR1 is DFQATT, CDR2 SNEGSKA (reference sequence). CDR3 DNA: TGCAGTGCTAGTGTGCAGAACAATGAGCAGTTCTTC. Amino acids: CSASVQNNEQFF.

In its sample, this clonotype was seen a few times. This chain connects TRBV5-5 to TRBJ2-1, with 8 positions matching TRBD2. In germline, CDR1 is SGHKS, CDR2 YYEKEE (reference sequence). Trimming at V came to 6 bases and at J to 5 bases, leaving 4 bases not matched to a gene. This CDR3 region has 13 residues. CDR3 nucleotide sequence: TGTGCCAGCAACTCGGGGGGGAACAATGAGCAGTTCTTC. Amino acid sequence: CASNSGGNNEQFF. Full variable domain (remainder filled in from reference TRBV5-5 and TRBJ2-1): DAGVTQSPTHLIKTRGQQVTLRCSPISGHKSVSWYQQVLGQGPQFIFQYYEKEERGRGNFPDRFSARQFPNYSSELNVNALLLGDSALYLCASNSGGNNEQFFGPGTRLTVL.

The J gene is TRBJ2-5, the V gene TRBV12-3 or TRBV12-4; 7 positions agree with TRBD1. CDR3 length equals 14 residues. Trimming removed 4 bases from V and 4 bases from J; junction bases left unmatched: 6. The CDR3 coding sequence is TGTGCCAGCAGTTCAGGGGGTAGGGGAGAGACCCAGTACTTC. Its protein product is CASSSGGRGETQYF.

This clonotype was detected only a few times. DNA for the CDR3: TGTGCCAGCAGCCAAGATTTTGCCACCACAGATACGCAGTATTTT. Protein: CASSQDFATTDTQYF. The V gene is TRBV3-1, the J gene TRBJ2-3; no reliable D call. V was trimmed by 0 bases and J by 2 bases, leaving 9 bases between them. The CDR3 is 15 residues long. Germline assignment: CDR1 LGHDT and CDR2 YNNKEL (reference sequence).

The chain recombines TRBV29-1 with TRBJ1-4; 7 bases agree with TRBD1. This CDR3 contains 14 residues. Germline-derived CDR1 and CDR2 are SQVTM and ANQGSEA. The J segment lost 3 bases and the V segment lost 7 bases, leaving 8 bases of the junction unmatched. For the CDR3, the DNA is TGCAGCGCCCACAGGGGCGGCTCTAATGAAAAACTGTTTTTT. It encodes CSAHRGGSNEKLFF.

About this clonotype itself: One end of the junction does not line up with germline, which may come from a read error. The CDR3, as DNA: TGTGCCAGTAGCTTAACCCAACCCAGGAATGAGCAGTTCTTC. It translates to CASSLTQPRNEQFF. The V and J genes are TRBV7-9 and TRBJ2-1, with no clear D. The V gene's germline CDR1 is SEHNR and CDR2 FQNEAQ (reference sequence). The CDR3 spans 14 residues.

This clonotype turned up a few times. V and J are TRBV27 and TRBJ2-7; D is ambiguous. The germline V and J ends were trimmed by 5 bases and 5 bases, with 1 base remaining between them. CDR1 is MNHEY and CDR2 is SMNVEV in the germline V gene (reference sequence). The CDR3 length is 9 residues. The CDR3 DNA reads TGTGCCAGCAGTAACGAGCAGTACTTC. It encodes CASSNEQYF.

The chain employs TRBV21-1 and TRBJ2-5; the table's D call, TRBD2, has no DNA check behind it. TRBV21-1 is a recognized pseudogene. There are 14 residues in the CDR3. The CDR3 DNA reads TGTGCCAGCACCCACGGACTGACCCAAGAGACCCAGTACTTC. Encoded protein: CASTHGLTQETQYF.

A few counts support this clonotype. V gene TRBV10-3 combines with J gene TRBJ1-1; TRBD1 aligns across 9 bases. In germline, CDR1 is ENHRY, CDR2 SYGVKD. Trimming took 3 bases from V and 0 from J; bases not matched to a gene: 5. The CDR3 extends over 16 amino acids. CDR3 DNA: TGTGCCATCAGTGAAAGGGGACAGGGTCTGAACACTGAAGCTTTCTTT. It specifies CAISERGQGLNTEAFF.